The rows below give T cell receptor beta chains drawn from one sample of a study of blood T cell repertoires in COVID-19. This table comes from immunoSEQ multiplex PCR, and its TCRdb copy is limited to in-frame clones, with some not included. The sample has about 240,000 clones, around 83% seen once. Sequences were obtained from peripheral blood. The source of these receptors is a woman older than 75 with acute or convalescent COVID-19. Each CDR3 is given with its conserved first and last residue. D genes are given only for firm matches. Size tells how often a clone was seen (once, few, many) or the class of an expanded clone, and some rows leave it out.

.	TRBV3-1/TRBV3-2	TRBJ2-3	.	CASSQALRGISTDTQYF	TGTGCCAGCAGCCAAGCCCTAAGAGGGATAAGCACAGATACGCAGTATTTT
.	TRBV7-9	TRBJ1-5	.	CASSLEGGQPQHF	TGTGCCAGCAGCTTAGAAGGGGGTCAGCCCCAGCATTTT
.	TRBV2	TRBJ1-1	.	CASRANRPRPAEAFF	TGTGCCAGCAGAGCCAACAGACCCAGGCCAGCCGAAGCTTTCTTT
.	TRBV24-1	TRBJ2-2	.	CATWGGGPGAGELFF	TGTGCCACCTGGGGGGGCGGCCCCGGGGCCGGGGAGCTGTTTTTT
.	TRBV5-1	TRBJ1-1	TRBD1	CASSSRTGGTEAFF	TGCGCCAGCAGCTCACGGACAGGGGGGACTGAAGCTTTCTTT
.	TRBV3-1/TRBV3-2	TRBJ2-1	TRBD2	CASSQRGAGREQFF	TGTGCCAGCAGCCAGCGGGGGGCGGGACGGGAGCAGTTCTTC
.	TRBV11-2	TRBJ2-2	TRBD2	CASSSTSGGPWTGELFF	TGTGCCAGCAGCTCTACTAGCGGGGGGCCGTGGACCGGGGAGCTGTTTTTT
once	TRBV5-5	TRBJ2-5	TRBD2	CASSSERGGRETQYF	TGTGCCAGCAGCTCGGAACGGGGGGGCAGAGAGACCCAGTACTTC
.	TRBV5-1	TRBJ1-5	.	CASSPERRDQPQHF	TGCGCCAGCAGCCCCGAGCGGCGGGATCAGCCCCAGCATTTT
once	TRBV11-3	TRBJ2-3	TRBD2	CASSPGTSDFGDTQYF	TGTGCCAGCAGCCCCGGGACTAGCGATTTTGGGGATACGCAGTATTTT
.	TRBV5-1	TRBJ1-1	TRBD1	CASSSGPPRGHTVGAFF	TGCGCCAGCAGCTCAGGGCCGCCAAGGGGGCATACAGTCGGAGCTTTCTTT
.	TRBV29-1	TRBJ1-1	TRBD1	CSVEDNRGNTEAFF	TGCAGCGTTGAAGATAACAGGGGGAACACTGAAGCTTTCTTT
.	TRBV5-6	TRBJ2-7	TRBD2	CASSPGGGGYEQYF	TGTGCCAGCAGCCCCGGTGGCGGGGGATACGAGCAGTACTTC
.	TRBV28	TRBJ2-1	.	CASKITGPYNEQFF	TGTGCCAGCAAAATAACAGGTCCCTACAATGAGCAGTTCTTC
.	TRBV4-2	TRBJ2-2	.	CASSQLARDSSGELFF	TGTGCCAGCAGCCAACTCGCCCGGGATTCAAGCGGGGAGCTGTTTTTT
.	TRBV5-6	TRBJ1-5	TRBD1	CASMKGAGGNSNQPQHF	TGTGCCAGCATGAAAGGGGCAGGGGGCAATAGCAATCAGCCCCAGCATTTT
.	TRBV28	TRBJ1-5	.	CASSLLTTRNQPQHF	TGTGCCAGCAGTTTACTTACCACACGCAATCAGCCCCAGCATTTT
.	TRBV5-1	TRBJ1-5	TRBD1	CASSLKGGADQPQHF	TGCGCCAGCAGCTTAAAAGGGGGCGCAGATCAGCCCCAGCATTTT
.	TRBV19	TRBJ2-1	TRBD2	CASKPSGTSAAYNEQFF	TGTGCCAGTAAACCTTCCGGGACTAGCGCCGCCTACAATGAGCAGTTCTTC
.	TRBV28	TRBJ1-5	.	CASSLSGQPQHF	TGTGCCAGCAGTTTATCGGGTCAGCCCCAGCATTTT
.	TRBV19	TRBJ2-7	TRBD1	CASSIADRATEQYF	TGTGCCAGTAGTATCGCGGACAGGGCTACGGAGCAGTACTTC
.	TRBV6-1	TRBJ2-7	TRBD1	CASSEQGALLYEQYF	TGTGCCAGCAGTGAACAGGGGGCCCTCCTCTACGAGCAGTACTTC
.	TRBV9	TRBJ2-2	TRBD1	CASSVRTGEGELFF	TGTGCCAGCAGCGTACGGACAGGGGAGGGGGAGCTGTTTTTT
.	TRBV2	TRBJ1-2	TRBD1	CALTGQGGGYGYTF	TGTGCCCTAACGGGACAGGGGGGAGGCTATGGCTACACCTTC
.	TRBV18	TRBJ2-2	TRBD1	CASSLLDRATGELFF	TGTGCCAGCTCACTATTGGACAGGGCCACCGGGGAGCTGTTTTTT
.	TRBV7-2	TRBJ1-1	.	CASSLGRGNTEAFF	TGTGCCAGCAGCTTGGGCAGGGGGAACACTGAAGCTTTCTTT
.	TRBV9	TRBJ2-5	.	CASSVAGRTVGETQYF	TGTGCCAGCAGCGTAGCCGGAAGGACAGTTGGAGAGACCCAGTACTTC
.	TRBV2	TRBJ2-3	.	CASRRDTDTQYF	TGTGCCAGCAGGAGGGACACAGATACGCAGTATTTT
.	TRBV5-1	TRBJ1-2	.	CASSADRLEGYTF	TGCGCCAGCAGCGCGGACAGATTGGAGGGCTACACCTTC
.	TRBV19	TRBJ2-1	TRBD2	CASSLRPAGGTSSYNEQFF	TGTGCCAGTAGTTTAAGGCCAGCGGGGGGCACGAGCTCCTACAATGAGCAGTTCTTC
.	TRBV6-5	TRBJ1-6	TRBD1	CASSRDSYNSPLHF	TGTGCCAGCAGTCGGGACAGCTATAATTCACCCCTCCACTTT
.	TRBV10-3	TRBJ1-6	TRBD1	CAAREQGGSPLHF	TGTGCCGCACGGGAACAGGGGGGATCACCCCTCCACTTT
.	TRBV4-1	TRBJ1-5	.	CASSQDPYSNQPQHF	TGCGCCAGCAGCCAAGACCCCTATAGCAATCAGCCCCAGCATTTT
.	TRBV2	TRBJ1-2	TRBD1	CASRGTGGLYGYTF	TGTGCCAGCAGAGGGACAGGGGGACTATATGGCTACACCTTC
once	TRBV15	TRBJ1-4	TRBD1	CATSGDSFGLFHEKLFF	TGTGCCACCAGCGGGGACAGTTTCGGCCTATTTCACGAAAAACTGTTTTTT
.	TRBV11-2	TRBJ2-1	.	CASSFSSLASSYNEQFF	TGTGCCAGCAGCTTCTCCTCCTTGGCTAGCTCCTACAATGAGCAGTTCTTC
.	TRBV9	TRBJ2-5	.	CASSLTGRQETQYF	TGTGCCAGCAGCTTAACAGGGCGCCAAGAGACCCAGTACTTC